This T cell receptor beta chain was profiled in a study of cytomegalovirus exposure and HLA in healthy donors. Broader study findings: Judged likely to be a sequencing artifact was a cluster of highly shared sequence variants. A previous analysis found most TCR beta V segments productive roughly 90% or roughly 30% of the time. Later analysis associated a missense DCLRE1C variant with TCR beta V- and J-gene trimming.

With V trimmed by 0 bases and J by 6 bases, 6 bases remained unmatched. The CDR3 runs to 16 residues. Germline V lookup: CDR1 MGHRA, CDR2 YSYEKL. Primers for the PCR totalled 60 Vbeta and 13 Jbeta. Generated by immunoSEQ multiplex PCR, the TCRdb table keeps only in-frame clones and is missing some. The sample comprises 80,000 to 100,000 clones, 70% to 75% of which are singletons, and under 4.5% rests with the top ten. Sampled while nominally healthy, donors likely had unrecorded immune exposures. Regarding this clone: The antigen is undetermined.

Sequenced material: PBMCs. This clonotype originated in a middle-aged man in good health and CMV-seronegative. This chain links TRBV4-1 with TRBJ1-4; 8 bases fit TRBD1. CDR3 coding DNA: TGCGCCAGCAGCCAAGATGACAGGGGTGGGCATGAAAAACTGTTTTTT. This translates into CASSQDDRGGHEKLFF.